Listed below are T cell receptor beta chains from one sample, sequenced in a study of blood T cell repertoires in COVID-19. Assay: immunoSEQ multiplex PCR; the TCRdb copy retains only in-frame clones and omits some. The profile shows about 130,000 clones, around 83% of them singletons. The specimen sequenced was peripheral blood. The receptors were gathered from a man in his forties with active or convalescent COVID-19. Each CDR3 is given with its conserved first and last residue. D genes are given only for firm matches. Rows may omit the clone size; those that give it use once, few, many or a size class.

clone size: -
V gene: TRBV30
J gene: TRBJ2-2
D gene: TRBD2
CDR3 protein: CAWSAFAGVHAGELFF
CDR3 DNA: TGTGCCTGGAGTGCATTTGCGGGGGTGCACGCCGGGGAGCTGTTTTTT

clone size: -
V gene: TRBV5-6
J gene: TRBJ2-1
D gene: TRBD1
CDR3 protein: CASSLIGTGFYNEQFF
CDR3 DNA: TGTGCCAGCAGCTTGATCGGGACAGGGTTCTACAATGAGCAGTTCTTC

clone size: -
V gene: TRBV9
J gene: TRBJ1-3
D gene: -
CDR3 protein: CASSPLVGNTIYF
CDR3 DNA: TGTGCCAGCAGCCCCTTAGTTGGAAACACCATATATTTT

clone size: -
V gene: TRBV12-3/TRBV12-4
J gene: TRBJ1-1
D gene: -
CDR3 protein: CASNQGRNTEAFF
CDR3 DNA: TGTGCCAGCAATCAGGGCCGGAACACTGAAGCTTTCTTT

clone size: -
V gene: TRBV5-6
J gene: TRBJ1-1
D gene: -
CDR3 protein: CASSLVGDLPFF
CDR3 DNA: TGTGCCAGCAGCTTGGTGGGCGACCTCCCTTTCTTT

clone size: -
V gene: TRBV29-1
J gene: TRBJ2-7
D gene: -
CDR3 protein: CSVDGGYEQYF
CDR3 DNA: TGCAGCGTTGATGGAGGGTACGAGCAGTACTTC

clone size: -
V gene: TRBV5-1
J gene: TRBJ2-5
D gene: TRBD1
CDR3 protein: CASSLASTGKETQYF
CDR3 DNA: TGCGCCAGCAGCTTGGCCTCGACAGGGAAAGAGACCCAGTACTTC

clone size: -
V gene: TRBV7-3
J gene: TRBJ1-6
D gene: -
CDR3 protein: CASSLTTGSPLHF
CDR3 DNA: TGTGCCAGCAGCTTAACCACCGGTTCACCCCTCCACTTT

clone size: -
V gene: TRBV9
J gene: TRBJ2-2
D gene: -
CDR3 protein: CASSVLQGFTGELFF
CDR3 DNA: TGTGCCAGCAGCGTACTTCAGGGGTTCACCGGGGAGCTGTTTTTT

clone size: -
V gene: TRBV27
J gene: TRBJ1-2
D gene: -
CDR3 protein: CASSFSGFGSDYGYTF
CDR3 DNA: TGTGCCAGCAGTTTTTCAGGTTTTGGCAGTGACTATGGCTACACCTTC

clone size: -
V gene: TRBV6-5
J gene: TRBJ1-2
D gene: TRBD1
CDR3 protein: CASRGGDRGLYGYTF
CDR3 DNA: TGTGCCAGCAGAGGGGGGGACAGGGGTCTCTATGGCTACACCTTC

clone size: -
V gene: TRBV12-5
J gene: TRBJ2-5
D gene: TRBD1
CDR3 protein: CASGPLTGIQYF
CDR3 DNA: TGTGCTAGTGGTCCTCTGACAGGGATCCAGTACTTC

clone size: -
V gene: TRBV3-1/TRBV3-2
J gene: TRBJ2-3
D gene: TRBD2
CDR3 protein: CASSQDTGSGGATRTQYF
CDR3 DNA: TGTGCCAGCAGCCAAGATACCGGTAGCGGGGGGGCTACCCGTACGCAGTATTTT

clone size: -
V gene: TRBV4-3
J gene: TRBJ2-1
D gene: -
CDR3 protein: CASSQEGGGYPDNEQFF
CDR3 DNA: TGCGCCAGCAGCCAAGAAGGGGGGGGATACCCTGACAATGAGCAGTTCTTC

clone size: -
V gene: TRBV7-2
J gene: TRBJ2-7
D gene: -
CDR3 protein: CASSLGLAARTYEQYF
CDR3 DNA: TGTGCCAGCAGCTTAGGGCTGGCCGCTAGAACCTACGAGCAGTACTTC

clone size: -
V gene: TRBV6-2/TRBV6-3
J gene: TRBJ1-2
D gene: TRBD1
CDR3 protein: CASSYPTGRDYGYTF
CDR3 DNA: TGTGCCAGCAGTTACCCGACAGGGCGGGACTATGGCTACACCTTC

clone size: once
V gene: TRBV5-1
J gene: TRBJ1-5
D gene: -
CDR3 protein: CASSLDSQPQHF
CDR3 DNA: TGCGCCAGCAGCTTGGACAGCCAGCCCCAGCATTTT

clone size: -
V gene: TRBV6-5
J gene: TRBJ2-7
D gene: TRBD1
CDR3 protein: CASSPWGQGYEQYF
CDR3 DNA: TGTGCCAGCAGTCCCTGGGGACAGGGCTACGAGCAGTACTTC

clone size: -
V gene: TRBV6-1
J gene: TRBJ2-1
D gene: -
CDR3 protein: CASSDRQGRVGEQFF
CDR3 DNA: TGTGCCAGCAGTGACCGCCAGGGGCGAGTTGGTGAGCAGTTCTTC

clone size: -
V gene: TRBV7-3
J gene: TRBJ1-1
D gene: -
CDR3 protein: CASSQQENTEAFF
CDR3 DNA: TGTGCCAGCAGTCAACAGGAGAACACTGAAGCTTTCTTT

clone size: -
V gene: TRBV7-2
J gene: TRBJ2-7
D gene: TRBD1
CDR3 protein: CASSLMGTGLEQYF
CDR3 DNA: TGTGCCAGCAGCTTAATGGGGACAGGGCTCGAGCAGTACTTC

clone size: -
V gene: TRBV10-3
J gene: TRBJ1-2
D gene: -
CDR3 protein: CAISGDNYGYTF
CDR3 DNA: TGTGCCATCAGTGGAGATAACTATGGCTACACCTTC

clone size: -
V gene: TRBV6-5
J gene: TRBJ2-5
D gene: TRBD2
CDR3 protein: CASRTSGQETQYF
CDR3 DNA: TGTGCCAGCAGAACTAGCGGACAAGAGACCCAGTACTTC

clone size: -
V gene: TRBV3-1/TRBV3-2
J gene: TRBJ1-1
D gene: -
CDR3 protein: CASSQEAGMNTEAFF
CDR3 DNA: TGTGCCAGCAGCCAAGAAGCAGGAATGAACACTGAAGCTTTCTTT

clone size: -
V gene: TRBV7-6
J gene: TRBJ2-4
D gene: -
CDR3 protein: CASSFTLHCPRARMFDIQYF
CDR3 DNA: TGTGCCAGCAGCTTCACCCTACATTGTCCGAGGGCGCGGATGTTCGACATTCAGTACTTC

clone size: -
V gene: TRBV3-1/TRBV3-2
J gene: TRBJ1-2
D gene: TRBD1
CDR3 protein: CASSQGDRANGYTF
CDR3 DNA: TGTGCCAGCAGCCAAGGCGACAGGGCCAATGGCTACACCTTC

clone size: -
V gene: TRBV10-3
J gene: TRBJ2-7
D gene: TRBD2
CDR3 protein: CAIRPPGGSYEQYF
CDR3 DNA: TGTGCCATCAGACCCCCGGGGGGATCCTACGAGCAGTACTTC

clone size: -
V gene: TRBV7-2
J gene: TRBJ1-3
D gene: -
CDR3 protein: CASSPYTGNTIYF
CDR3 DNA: TGTGCCAGCAGCCCTTATACTGGAAACACCATATATTTT

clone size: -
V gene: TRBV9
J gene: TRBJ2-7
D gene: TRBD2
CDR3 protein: CASSGSGGLSYEQYF
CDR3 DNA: TGTGCCAGCAGCGGTAGCGGGGGCCTCTCCTACGAGCAGTACTTC

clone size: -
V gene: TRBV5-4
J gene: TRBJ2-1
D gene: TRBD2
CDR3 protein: CAMTSGVNEQFF
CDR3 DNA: TGTGCCATGACTAGCGGGGTAAATGAGCAGTTCTTC

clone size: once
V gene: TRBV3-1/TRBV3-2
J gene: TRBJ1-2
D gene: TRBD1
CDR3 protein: CASSQDVPGQGYGYTF
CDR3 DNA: TGTGCCAGCAGCCAGGATGTACCGGGACAGGGCTATGGCTACACCTTC

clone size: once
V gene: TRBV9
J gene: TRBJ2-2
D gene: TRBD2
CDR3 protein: CASSISGGAVTGELFF
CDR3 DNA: TGTGCCAGCAGCATTAGCGGGGGGGCCGTCACCGGGGAGCTGTTTTTT

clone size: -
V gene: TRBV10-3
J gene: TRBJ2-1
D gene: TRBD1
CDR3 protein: CAISQPTGSGEQFF
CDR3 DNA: TGTGCCATCAGCCAACCGACAGGGTCTGGTGAGCAGTTCTTC

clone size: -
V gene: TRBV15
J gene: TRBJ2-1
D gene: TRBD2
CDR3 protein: CATSRELAGGPMRDEQFF
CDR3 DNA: TGTGCCACCAGCAGAGAGCTAGCGGGGGGGCCAATGAGAGATGAGCAGTTCTTC

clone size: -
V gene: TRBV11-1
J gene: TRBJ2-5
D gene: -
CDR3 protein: CASSPPRKTQYF
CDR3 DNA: TGTGCCAGCAGCCCCCCGCGGAAGACCCAGTACTTC

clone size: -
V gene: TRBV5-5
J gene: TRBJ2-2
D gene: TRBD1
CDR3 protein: CASSFYRGADTGELFF
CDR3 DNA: TGTGCCAGCAGCTTTTACAGGGGCGCGGACACCGGGGAGCTGTTTTTT

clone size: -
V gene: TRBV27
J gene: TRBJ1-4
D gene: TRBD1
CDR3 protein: CASSLIGTGVEKLFF
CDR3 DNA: TGTGCCAGCAGTTTAATAGGGACAGGGGTTGAAAAACTGTTTTTT

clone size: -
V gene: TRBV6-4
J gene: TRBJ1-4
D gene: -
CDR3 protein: CASSEGGINEKLFF
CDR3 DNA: TGTGCCAGCAGTGAGGGGGGGATTAATGAAAAACTGTTTTTT

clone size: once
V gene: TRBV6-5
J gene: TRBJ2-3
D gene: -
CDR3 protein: CASRKTSTDTQYF
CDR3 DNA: TGTGCCAGCAGAAAAACTAGCACAGATACGCAGTATTTT

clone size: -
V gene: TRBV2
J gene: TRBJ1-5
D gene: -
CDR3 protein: CASRPTGGQPQHF
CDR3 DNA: TGTGCCAGCAGACCGACAGGCGGCCAGCCCCAGCATTTT

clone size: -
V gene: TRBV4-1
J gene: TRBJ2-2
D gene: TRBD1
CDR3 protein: CASSPDRVGELFF
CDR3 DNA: TGCGCCAGCAGCCCGGACAGGGTTGGGGAGCTGTTTTTT

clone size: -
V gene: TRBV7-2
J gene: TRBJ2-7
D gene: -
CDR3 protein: CASSLGLAYEQYF
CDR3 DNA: TGTGCCAGCAGCTTAGGGCTAGCGTACGAGCAGTACTTC

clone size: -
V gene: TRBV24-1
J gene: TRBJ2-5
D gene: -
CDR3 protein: CATSEGRGERETQYF
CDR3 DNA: TGTGCCACCAGTGAGGGGCGGGGCGAGAGGGAGACCCAGTACTTC

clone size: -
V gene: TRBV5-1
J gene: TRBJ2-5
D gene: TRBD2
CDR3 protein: CASSLPSGDQETQYF
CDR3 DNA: TGCGCCAGCAGCTTGCCTAGCGGGGATCAAGAGACCCAGTACTTC

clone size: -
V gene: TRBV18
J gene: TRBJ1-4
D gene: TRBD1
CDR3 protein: CASSIDRGGEKLFF
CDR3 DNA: TGTGCCAGCTCCATAGACAGGGGTGGAGAAAAACTGTTTTTT

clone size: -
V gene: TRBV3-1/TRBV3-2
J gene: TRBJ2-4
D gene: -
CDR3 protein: CASSQRWDIQNIQYF
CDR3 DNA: TGTGCCAGCAGCCAAAGATGGGACATCCAAAACATTCAGTACTTC

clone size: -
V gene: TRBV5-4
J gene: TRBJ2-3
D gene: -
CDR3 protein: CASSLDVAETDTQYF
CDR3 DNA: TGTGCCAGCAGCTTGGACGTGGCGGAGACAGATACGCAGTATTTT

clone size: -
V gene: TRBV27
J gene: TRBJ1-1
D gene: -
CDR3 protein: CASSPLEQYGEAFF
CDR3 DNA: TGTGCCAGCAGTCCCCTAGAGCAGTACGGTGAAGCTTTCTTT

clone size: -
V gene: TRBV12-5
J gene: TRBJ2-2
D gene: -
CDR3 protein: CASGFPKGINTGELFF
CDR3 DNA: TGTGCTAGTGGTTTCCCCAAGGGGATCAACACCGGGGAGCTGTTTTTT